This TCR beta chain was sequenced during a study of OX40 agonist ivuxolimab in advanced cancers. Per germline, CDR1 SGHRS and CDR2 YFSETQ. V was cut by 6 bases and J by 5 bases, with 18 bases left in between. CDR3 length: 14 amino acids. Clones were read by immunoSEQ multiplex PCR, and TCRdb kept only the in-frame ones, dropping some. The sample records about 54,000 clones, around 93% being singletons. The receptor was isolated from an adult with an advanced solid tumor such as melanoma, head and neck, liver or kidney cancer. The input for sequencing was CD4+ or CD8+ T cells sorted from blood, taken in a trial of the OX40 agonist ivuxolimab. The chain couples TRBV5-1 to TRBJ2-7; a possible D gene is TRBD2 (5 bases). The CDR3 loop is CASTPPGGRNEQYF. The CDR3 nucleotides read TGCGCCAGCACCCCCCCAGGCGGGCGAAACGAGCAGTACTTC.